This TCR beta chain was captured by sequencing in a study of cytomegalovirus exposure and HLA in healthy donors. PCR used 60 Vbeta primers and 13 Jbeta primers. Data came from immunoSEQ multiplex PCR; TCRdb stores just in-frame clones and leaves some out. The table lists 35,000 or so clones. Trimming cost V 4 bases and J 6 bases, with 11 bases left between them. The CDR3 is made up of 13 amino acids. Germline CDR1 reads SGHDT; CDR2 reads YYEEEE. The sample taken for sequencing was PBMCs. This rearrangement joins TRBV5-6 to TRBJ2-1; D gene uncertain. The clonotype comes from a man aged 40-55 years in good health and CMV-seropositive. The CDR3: CASSRVPPNEQFF. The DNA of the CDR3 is TGTGCCAGCAGCCGAGTACCCCCCAATGAGCAGTTCTTC.